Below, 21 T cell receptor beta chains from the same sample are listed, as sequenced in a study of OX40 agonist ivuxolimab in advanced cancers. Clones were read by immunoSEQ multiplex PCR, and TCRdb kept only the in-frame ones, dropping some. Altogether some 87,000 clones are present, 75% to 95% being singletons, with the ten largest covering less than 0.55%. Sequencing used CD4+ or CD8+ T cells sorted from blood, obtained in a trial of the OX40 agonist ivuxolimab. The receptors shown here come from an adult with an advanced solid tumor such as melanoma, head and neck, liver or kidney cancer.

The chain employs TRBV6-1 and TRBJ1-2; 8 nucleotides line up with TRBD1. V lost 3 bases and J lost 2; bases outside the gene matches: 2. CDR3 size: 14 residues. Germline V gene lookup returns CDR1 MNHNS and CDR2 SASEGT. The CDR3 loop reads CASSETGANYGYTF. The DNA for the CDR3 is TGTGCCAGCAGTGAGACAGGGGCGAACTATGGCTACACCTTC.

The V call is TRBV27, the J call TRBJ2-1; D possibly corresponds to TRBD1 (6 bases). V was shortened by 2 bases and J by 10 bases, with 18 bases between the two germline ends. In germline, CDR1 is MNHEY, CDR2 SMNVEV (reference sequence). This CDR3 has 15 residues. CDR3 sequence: CASSLKSGTRNEQFF. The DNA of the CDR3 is TGTGCCAGCAGTTTAAAATCCGGGACAAGGAACGAGCAGTTCTTC.

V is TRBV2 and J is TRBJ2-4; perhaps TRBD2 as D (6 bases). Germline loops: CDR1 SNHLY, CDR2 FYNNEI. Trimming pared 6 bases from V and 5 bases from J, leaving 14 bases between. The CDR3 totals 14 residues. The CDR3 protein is CASREGGVQNIQYF. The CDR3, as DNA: TGTGCCAGCAGGGAGGGCGGGGTGCAAAACATTCAGTACTTC.

The CDR3 sequence is CAISATAGELFF. The CDR3 DNA follows: TGTGCCATCAGTGCTACAGCCGGGGAGCTGTTTTTT. The chain couples TRBV10-3 to TRBJ2-2; no firm D call. Trimming took off 4 bases at V and 6 bases at J, with 6 bases between the two ends. The CDR3 length is 12 residues. CDR1 ENHRY and CDR2 SYGVKD come from the germline V gene.

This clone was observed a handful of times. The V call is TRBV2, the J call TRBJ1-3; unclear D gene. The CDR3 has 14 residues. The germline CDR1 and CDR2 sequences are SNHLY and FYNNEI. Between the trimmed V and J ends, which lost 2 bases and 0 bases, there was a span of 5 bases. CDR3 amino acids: CASSERASGNTIYF. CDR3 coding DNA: TGTGCCAGCAGTGAAAGGGCCTCTGGAAACACCATATATTTT.

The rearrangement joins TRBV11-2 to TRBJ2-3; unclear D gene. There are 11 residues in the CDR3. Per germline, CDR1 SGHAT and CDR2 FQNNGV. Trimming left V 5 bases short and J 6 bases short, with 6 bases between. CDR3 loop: CASSHTDTQYF. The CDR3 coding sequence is TGTGCCAGCAGCCACACCGATACGCAGTATTTT.

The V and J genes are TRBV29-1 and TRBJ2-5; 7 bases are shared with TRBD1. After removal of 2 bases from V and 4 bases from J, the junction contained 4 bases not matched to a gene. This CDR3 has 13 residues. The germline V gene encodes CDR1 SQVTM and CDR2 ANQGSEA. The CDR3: CSVERTGTETQYF. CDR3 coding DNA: TGCAGCGTTGAAAGGACAGGTACAGAGACCCAGTACTTC.

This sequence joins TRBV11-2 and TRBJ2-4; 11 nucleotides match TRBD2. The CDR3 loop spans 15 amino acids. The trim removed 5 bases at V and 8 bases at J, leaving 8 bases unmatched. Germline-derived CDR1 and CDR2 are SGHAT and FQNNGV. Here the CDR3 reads CASSHTSGSLYIQYF. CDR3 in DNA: TGTGCCAGCAGCCACACTAGCGGGAGTTTGTACATTCAGTACTTC. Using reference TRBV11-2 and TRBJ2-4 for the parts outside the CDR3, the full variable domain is EAGVAQSPRYKIIEKRQSVAFWCNPISGHATLYWYQQILGQGPKLLIQFQNNGVVDDSQLPKDRFSAERLKGVDSTLKIQPAKLEDSAVYLCASSHTSGSLYIQYFGAGTRLSVL.

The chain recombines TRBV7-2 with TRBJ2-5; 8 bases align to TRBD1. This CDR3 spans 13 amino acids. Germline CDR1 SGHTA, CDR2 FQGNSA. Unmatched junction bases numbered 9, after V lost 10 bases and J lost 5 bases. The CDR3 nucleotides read TGTGCCACTACGAAGGACAGGGCGGAGACCCAGTACTTC. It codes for CATTKDRAETQYF.

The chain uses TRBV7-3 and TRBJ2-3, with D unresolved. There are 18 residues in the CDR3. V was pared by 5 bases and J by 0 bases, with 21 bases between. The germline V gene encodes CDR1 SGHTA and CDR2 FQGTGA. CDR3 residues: CASSQHPPASISTDTQYF. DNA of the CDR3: TGTGCCAGCAGCCAACATCCCCCTGCTTCTATAAGCACAGATACGCAGTATTTT.

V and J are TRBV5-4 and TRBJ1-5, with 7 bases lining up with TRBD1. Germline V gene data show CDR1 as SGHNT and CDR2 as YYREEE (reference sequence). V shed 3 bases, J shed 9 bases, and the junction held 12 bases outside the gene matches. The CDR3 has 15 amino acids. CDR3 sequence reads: CASSYLDRRYRPQHF. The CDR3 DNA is TGTGCCAGCAGCTATCTGGACAGGAGATATCGGCCCCAGCATTTT.

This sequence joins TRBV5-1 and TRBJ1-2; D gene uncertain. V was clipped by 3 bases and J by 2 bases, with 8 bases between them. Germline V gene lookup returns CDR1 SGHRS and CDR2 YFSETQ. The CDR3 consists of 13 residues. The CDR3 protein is CASSSDGNYGYTF. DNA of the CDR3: TGCGCCAGCAGCTCGGACGGGAACTATGGCTACACCTTC.

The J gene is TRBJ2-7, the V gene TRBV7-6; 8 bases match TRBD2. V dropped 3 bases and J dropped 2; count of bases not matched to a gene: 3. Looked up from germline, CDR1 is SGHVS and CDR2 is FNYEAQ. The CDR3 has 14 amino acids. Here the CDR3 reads CASSLELAAYEQYF. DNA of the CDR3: TGTGCCAGCAGCTTGGAACTAGCGGCCTACGAGCAGTACTTC.

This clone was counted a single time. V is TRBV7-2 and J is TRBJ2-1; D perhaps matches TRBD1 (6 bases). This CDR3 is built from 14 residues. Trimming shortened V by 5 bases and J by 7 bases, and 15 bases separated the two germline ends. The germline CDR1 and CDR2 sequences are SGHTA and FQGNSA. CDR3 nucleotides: TGTGCCAGCAGCACCCCAGGGGCGAGGAATGAGCAGTTCTTC. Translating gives CASSTPGARNEQFF.

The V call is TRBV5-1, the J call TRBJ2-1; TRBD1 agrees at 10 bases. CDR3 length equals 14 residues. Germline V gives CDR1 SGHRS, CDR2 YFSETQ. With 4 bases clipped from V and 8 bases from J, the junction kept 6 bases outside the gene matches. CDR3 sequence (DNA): TGCGCCAGCAGCCCCGGGACAGGGGACGATGAGCAGTTCTTC. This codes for CASSPGTGDDEQFF.

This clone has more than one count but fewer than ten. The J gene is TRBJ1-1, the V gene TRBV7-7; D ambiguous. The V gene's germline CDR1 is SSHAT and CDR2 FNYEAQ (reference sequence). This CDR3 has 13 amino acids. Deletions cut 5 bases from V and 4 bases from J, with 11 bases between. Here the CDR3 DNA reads TGTGCCAGCAGCCCCACGTACTCCACTGAAGCTTTCTTT. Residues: CASSPTYSTEAFF. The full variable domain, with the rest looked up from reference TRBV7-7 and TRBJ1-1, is GAGVSQSPRYKVTKRGQDVTLRCDPISSHATLYWYQQALGQGPEFLTYFNYEAQPDKSGLPSDRFSAERPEGSISTLTIQRTEQRDSAMYRCASSPTYSTEAFFGQGTRLTVV.

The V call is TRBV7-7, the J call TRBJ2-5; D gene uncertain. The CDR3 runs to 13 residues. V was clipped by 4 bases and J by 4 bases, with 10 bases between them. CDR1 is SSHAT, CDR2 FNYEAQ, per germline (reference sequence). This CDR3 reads CASSSLTRETQYF. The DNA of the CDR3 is TGTGCCAGCAGCTCATTAACACGAGAGACCCAGTACTTC.

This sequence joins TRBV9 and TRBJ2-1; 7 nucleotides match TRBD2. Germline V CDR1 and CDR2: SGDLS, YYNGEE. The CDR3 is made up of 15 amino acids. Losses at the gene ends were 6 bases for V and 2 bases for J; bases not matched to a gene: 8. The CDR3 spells CASTGEGSAYNEQFF. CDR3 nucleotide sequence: TGTGCCAGCACGGGGGAGGGCAGCGCCTACAATGAGCAGTTCTTC.

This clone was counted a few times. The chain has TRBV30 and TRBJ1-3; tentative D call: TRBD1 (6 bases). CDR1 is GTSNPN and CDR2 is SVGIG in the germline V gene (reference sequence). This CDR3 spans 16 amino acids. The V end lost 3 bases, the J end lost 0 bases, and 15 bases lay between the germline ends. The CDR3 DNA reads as TGTGCCTGGAGGGGGACAAGACTCTTCTCTGGAAACACCATATATTTT. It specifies CAWRGTRLFSGNTIYF.

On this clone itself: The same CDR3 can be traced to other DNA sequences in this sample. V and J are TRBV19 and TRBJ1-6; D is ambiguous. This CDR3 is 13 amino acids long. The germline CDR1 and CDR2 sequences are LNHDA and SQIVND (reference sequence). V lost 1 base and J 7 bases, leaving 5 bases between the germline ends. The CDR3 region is CASSIAFNSPLHF. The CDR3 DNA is TGTGCCAGTAGTATAGCCTTCAATTCACCCCTCCACTTT.

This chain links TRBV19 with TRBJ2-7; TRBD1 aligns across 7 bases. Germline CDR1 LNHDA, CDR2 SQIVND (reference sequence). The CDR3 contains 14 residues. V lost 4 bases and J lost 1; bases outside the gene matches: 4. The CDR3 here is CASSKRQGSYEQYF. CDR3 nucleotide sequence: TGTGCCAGTAGTAAACGACAGGGATCCTACGAGCAGTACTTC.